Following are 28 T cell receptor beta chains from one sample sequenced in a study of T cell repertoires in cytomegalovirus infection. Antigens of these TCRs are unknown. MiXCR was run by TCRdb on the reads, yielding one entry per CDR3 protein. The table lists more than 75,000 distinct CDR3 sequences, 25% to 30% of them singletons, with 71% in the top ten. Sample: CD8+ T cells from cultured PBMCs, taken from culture after CMV antigen stimulation. These receptors were collected from a human donor in good health (CMV status not recorded). Some clones in this sample may be carry-over from other donors' samples.

The rearrangement uses TRBV18 and TRBJ1-1; TRBD1 matches 7 bases. Looked up from germline, CDR1 is KGHSH and CDR2 is LQKENI. The CDR3 totals 15 residues. V gave up 6 bases and J gave up 1 base; unmatched junction bases: 8. The CDR3 DNA reads as TGTGCCAGCTCCCCCACAGGGGAGGCGAACACTGAAGCTTTCTTT. Encoded protein: CASSPTGEANTEAFF.

Turning to this clonotype: At one end, the junction sequence differs from germline, possibly due to a read error. The J gene is TRBJ1-2, the V gene TRBV12-3 or TRBV12-4; 8 nucleotides match TRBD1. The CDR3 sequence is 15 residues long. CDR3 nucleotide sequence: TGTGCCAGCAGCTTAGCCGGACAGGGCGGCTATGGCTACACCTTC. It codes for CASSLAGQGGYGYTF.

This clonotype was seen at least ten times. The chain joins TRBV28 to TRBJ2-1, with a possible D match to TRBD2 (5 bases). CDR3 size: 15 residues. Germline V gives CDR1 MDHEN, CDR2 SYDVKM. V gave up 8 bases and J gave up 0 bases, with 14 bases separating them. CDR3 loop: CASQGSWSSYNEQFF. As DNA, the CDR3 is TGTGCCAGCCAAGGGAGTTGGAGCTCCTACAATGAGCAGTTCTTC.

The chain is built from TRBV12-3 or TRBV12-4 and TRBJ2-7; D gene unclear. This CDR3 is 12 amino acids long. V was shortened by 6 bases and J by 2 bases, with 8 bases between the two germline ends. DNA of the CDR3: TGTGCCAGCAGCCCCTCCCCCTACGAGCAGTACTTC. Translated, it gives CASSPSPYEQYF.

This clonotype was recorded a few times. V gene TRBV7-9 combines with J gene TRBJ1-1; tentatively, D is TRBD1 (5 bases). V lost 5 bases and J 8 bases, leaving 9 bases between the germline ends. The germline gives CDR1 SEHNR, CDR2 FQNEAQ (reference sequence). The CDR3 is 11 residues long. CDR3 bases: TGTGCCAGCAGCCCCCGGGACGAAGCTTTCTTT. Its protein is CASSPRDEAFF.

This clonotype was detected a few times. The chain is built from TRBV29-1 and TRBJ2-7, with a possible D match to TRBD2 (5 bases). CDR1 and CDR2 (germline): SQVTM, ANQGSEA. V was cut by 4 bases and J by 4 bases, with 11 bases left in between. This CDR3 has 12 residues. CDR3 in DNA: TGCAGCGTTGGCCGCCGGGGATACGAGCAGTACTTC. Amino acid sequence: CSVGRRGYEQYF.

This clonotype appeared a few times. The chain combines TRBV29-1 with TRBJ1-2, with a weak D call TRBD1 (5 bases). This CDR3 has 13 amino acids. Germline CDR1 and CDR2: SQVTM and ANQGSEA. Trimming took 5 bases from V and 4 from J, leaving 14 bases between them. The CDR3 coding sequence is TGCAGCGTTCCCGGTGGCGGGACCTATGGCTACACCTTC. Translating it yields CSVPGGGTYGYTF.

This clonotype was picked up many times. This sequence joins TRBV27 and TRBJ1-5; D might be TRBD1 (5 bases). The CDR3 sequence is 14 residues long. Germline-derived CDR1 and CDR2 are MNHEY and SMNVEV (reference sequence). Trimming took off 5 bases at V and 11 bases at J, with 19 bases between the two ends. DNA for the CDR3: TGTGCCAGCAGTCCGCAGGGAGGGAAGGAGACCCAGCATTTT. Its protein is CASSPQGGKETQHF.

In this sample, this clonotype turned up a few times. This sequence joins TRBV7-9 and TRBJ2-2; D gene ambiguous. CDR1 is SEHNR and CDR2 is FQNEAQ in the germline V gene (reference sequence). CDR3 length: 11 amino acids. The V gene lost 6 bases and the J gene lost 3 bases, with 2 bases spanning the gap. The CDR3 here is CASSYTGELFF. The CDR3 DNA follows: TGTGCCAGCAGTTACACCGGGGAGCTGTTTTTT.

Remarks on this clonotype: Its ends do not fully match the called genes, so a read error is possible. The chain recombines TRBV13 with TRBJ2-1; tentatively, D is TRBD1 or TRBD2 (5 bases each). CDR1 and CDR2 from the germline V gene are PRHDT and FYEKMQ (reference sequence). The CDR3 runs 17 residues. CDR3 bases: TGCGCCAGCAGCTTCGGACGGAGGACAAGCTCCTACAATGAGCAGTTCTTC. Residues: CASSFGRRTSSYNEQFF.

This clonotype was counted at least ten times. This rearrangement joins TRBV6-1 to TRBJ2-5; D not certain. Trimming removed 2 bases at V and 0 bases at J, with 10 bases between. The CDR3 has 15 residues. Germline loops: CDR1 MNHNS, CDR2 SASEGT. CDR3 in DNA: TGTGCCAGCAGTGAACTCCTGACCTACCAAGAGACCCAGTACTTC. As protein: CASSELLTYQETQYF.

A few counts support this clonotype. The chain has TRBV2 and TRBJ1-1, with D uncertain. In germline, CDR1 is SNHLY, CDR2 FYNNEI. Trimming stripped 8 bases from V and 11 bases from J, with 21 bases between. The CDR3 consists of 13 residues. The CDR3 DNA sequence: TGTGCCAGCCCGACCCCATTAGGAGGGCTCGCTTTCTTT. This encodes CASPTPLGGLAFF.

The chain uses TRBV2 and TRBJ1-1, with D tentatively TRBD1 (6 bases). The CDR3 has 14 residues. CDR1 SNHLY and CDR2 FYNNEI come from the germline V gene. V was clipped by 7 bases and J by 0 bases, with 12 bases between them. The CDR3 coding sequence is TGTGCCAGCAAGGGGGAGGGCATGAACACTGAAGCTTTCTTT. It translates to CASKGEGMNTEAFF.

CDR3 residues: CSVGTSGGPGELFF. CDR3 in DNA: TGCAGCGTCGGGACTAGCGGGGGTCCCGGGGAGCTGTTTTTT. The chain uses TRBV29-1 and TRBJ2-2, with 14 bases that match TRBD2. The CDR3 loop spans 14 amino acids. V shed 6 bases, J shed 6 bases, and the junction held 3 bases outside the gene matches. The V gene's germline CDR1 is SQVTM and CDR2 ANQGSEA.

This clonotype was seen a handful of times. The chain employs TRBV4-1 and TRBJ2-1, with 13 bases matching TRBD2. CDR1 is MGHRA and CDR2 is YSYEKL in the germline V gene. CDR3 length: 15 amino acids. V dropped 5 bases and J dropped 10; count of bases not matched to a gene: 8. The CDR3 DNA is TGCGCCAGCAGCTATACTAGCGGGGGGGCGGGAGAGCAGTTCTTC. It yields the protein CASSYTSGGAGEQFF.

V and J are TRBV7-9 and TRBJ2-1, with TRBD2 identical over 8 bases. The length of the CDR3 is 16 residues. The junction had 6 bases not matched to a gene; V was cut back by 1 base and J by 4 bases. The germline V gene encodes CDR1 SEHNR and CDR2 FQNEAQ (reference sequence). CDR3 sequence (DNA): TGTGCCAGCAGCTTAGAGTTTGGCGGGGGGTACAATGAGCAGTTCTTC. Its translation: CASSLEFGGGYNEQFF.

This clonotype has just a few counts. This chain links TRBV28 with TRBJ1-5; 7 bases are shared with TRBD1. V lost 6 bases, J lost 4 bases, and 6 bases stayed unmatched. The CDR3 has 14 amino acids. CDR1 MDHEN and CDR2 SYDVKM come from the germline V gene. CDR3 nucleotides: TGTGCCAGCAGCTCCGGGACAGCAAATCAGCCCCAGCATTTT. It yields the protein CASSSGTANQPQHF.

The V gene is TRBV7-7, the J gene TRBJ2-5; no definite D call. The germline CDR1 and CDR2 sequences are SSHAT and FNYEAQ (reference sequence). Trimming took off 2 bases at V and 4 bases at J, with 8 bases between the two ends. There are 13 residues in the CDR3. Written as DNA, the CDR3 is TGTGCCAGCAGCTTAAACCGGATAGAGACCCAGTACTTC. Translating gives CASSLNRIETQYF.

This clonotype was counted ten times or more. V usage is TRBV28 and J usage is TRBJ2-3; 11 positions match TRBD2. Germline V gene lookup returns CDR1 MDHEN and CDR2 SYDVKM. This CDR3 contains 17 residues. The trim removed 3 bases at V and 5 bases at J, leaving 10 bases unmatched. CDR3: CASSLEVAGGQGDTQYF. DNA of the CDR3: TGTGCCAGCAGTTTGGAAGTAGCGGGGGGGCAAGGAGATACGCAGTATTTT.

This clonotype was detected only a few times. This chain joins TRBV12-3 or TRBV12-4 and TRBJ1-5; TRBD1 agrees at 10 bases. Unmatched junction bases numbered 5, after V lost 5 bases and J lost 4 bases. The CDR3 has 15 amino acids. As DNA, the CDR3 is TGTGCCAGCAGTCCGACAGGGGGCTTTAATCAGCCCCAGCATTTT. It specifies CASSPTGGFNQPQHF.

V usage is TRBV5-1 and J usage is TRBJ1-1; 8 nucleotides align to TRBD1. CDR1 SGHRS and CDR2 YFSETQ come from the germline V gene. V trimming: 4 bases; J trimming: 5 bases; junction bases outside the gene matches: 7. CDR3 length: 14 residues. The CDR3 region has the DNA TGCGCCAGCAGCCTCGGACAGGGACGTACTGAAGCTTTCTTT. As protein: CASSLGQGRTEAFF.

This chain connects TRBV4-1 to TRBJ2-3; no definite D call. Looked up from germline, CDR1 is MGHRA and CDR2 is YSYEKL. The CDR3 has 13 amino acids. V was pared by 0 bases and J by 7 bases, with 8 bases between. CDR3 bases: TGCGCCAGCAGCCAAGATCCTGGGAATACGCAGTATTTT. Translation gives CASSQDPGNTQYF.

This clonotype was seen many times. The rearrangement joins TRBV12-3 or TRBV12-4 to TRBJ1-4; TRBD1 matches at 9 bases. Trimming took 6 bases from V and 8 from J; bases not matched to a gene: 10. The CDR3 covers 15 residues. The CDR3 DNA is TGTGCCAGCAGCTCGTCCGGGACAGGGACGGAAAAACTGTTTTTT. It specifies CASSSSGTGTEKLFF.

A single count supports this clonotype. V gene TRBV29-1 combines with J gene TRBJ2-1, with D perhaps TRBD1 (6 bases). V lost 4 bases, J lost 0 bases, and 16 bases lay in between. This CDR3 comprises 16 residues. From germline, CDR1 is SQVTM and CDR2 ANQGSEA. CDR3 bases: TGCAGCGTTGTTGGGGGCCTCCTTGACTCCTACAATGAGCAGTTCTTC. This sequence encodes CSVVGGLLDSYNEQFF.

The genes are TRBV6-4 and TRBJ2-3; D remains unclear. This CDR3 comprises 14 residues. Germline CDR1 is MRHNA and CDR2 is SNTAGT. Trimming took 0 bases from V and 1 from J, leaving 5 bases between them. Here the CDR3 reads CASSDSLGTDTQYF. In nucleotides, the CDR3 is TGTGCCAGCAGTGACTCTTTAGGCACAGATACGCAGTATTTT.

The rearrangement uses TRBV29-1 and TRBJ2-2, with 7 nucleotides matching TRBD1. The CDR3 consists of 13 residues. Germline assignment: CDR1 SQVTM and CDR2 ANQGSEA. The ends lost 4 bases at V and 4 bases at J; junction bases unmatched: 3. The DNA of the CDR3 is TGCAGCGTTGGGGACAGAGCCACCGGGGAGCTGTTTTTT. As protein: CSVGDRATGELFF.

This chain uses TRBV7-9 with TRBJ2-3; TRBD2 might be the D (6 bases). CDR1 and CDR2 (germline): SEHNR, FQNEAQ (reference sequence). This CDR3 has 11 residues. CDR3 sequence reads: CAVEGTDTQYF. For the CDR3, the DNA is TGTGCGGTGGAGGGTACAGATACGCAGTATTTT. Looking up the rest from reference TRBV7-9 and TRBJ2-3 gives the full variable domain: DTGVSQNPRHKITKRGQNVTFRCDPISEHNRLYWYRQTLGQGPEFLTYFQNEAQLEKSRLLSDRFSAERPKGSFSTLEIQRTEQGDSAMYLCAVEGTDTQYFGPGTRLTVL.

This clonotype was seen at least ten times. The chain recombines TRBV2 with TRBJ2-7; perhaps TRBD1 as D (5 bases). V was clipped by 4 bases and J by 6 bases, with 16 bases between them. The germline gives CDR1 SNHLY, CDR2 FYNNEI. The CDR3 covers 14 residues. CDR3 loop: CASSGQTLPGEQYF. The CDR3 DNA reads TGTGCCAGCAGTGGACAGACTCTCCCCGGCGAGCAGTACTTC.